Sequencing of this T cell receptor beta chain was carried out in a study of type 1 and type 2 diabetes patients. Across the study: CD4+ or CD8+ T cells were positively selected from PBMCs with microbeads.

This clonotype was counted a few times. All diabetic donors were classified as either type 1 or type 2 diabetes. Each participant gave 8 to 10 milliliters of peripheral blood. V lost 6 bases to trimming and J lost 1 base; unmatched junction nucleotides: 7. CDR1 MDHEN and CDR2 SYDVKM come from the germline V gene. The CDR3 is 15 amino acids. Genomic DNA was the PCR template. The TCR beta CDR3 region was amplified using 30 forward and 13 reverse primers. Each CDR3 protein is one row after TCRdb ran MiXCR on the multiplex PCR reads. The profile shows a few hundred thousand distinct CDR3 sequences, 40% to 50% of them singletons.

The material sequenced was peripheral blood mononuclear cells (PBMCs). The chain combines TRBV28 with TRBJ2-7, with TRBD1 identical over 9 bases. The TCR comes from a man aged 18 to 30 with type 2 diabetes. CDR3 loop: CASSLQQGASYEQYF. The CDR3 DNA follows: TGTGCCAGCAGCCTCCAACAGGGGGCTTCCTACGAGCAGTACTTC.